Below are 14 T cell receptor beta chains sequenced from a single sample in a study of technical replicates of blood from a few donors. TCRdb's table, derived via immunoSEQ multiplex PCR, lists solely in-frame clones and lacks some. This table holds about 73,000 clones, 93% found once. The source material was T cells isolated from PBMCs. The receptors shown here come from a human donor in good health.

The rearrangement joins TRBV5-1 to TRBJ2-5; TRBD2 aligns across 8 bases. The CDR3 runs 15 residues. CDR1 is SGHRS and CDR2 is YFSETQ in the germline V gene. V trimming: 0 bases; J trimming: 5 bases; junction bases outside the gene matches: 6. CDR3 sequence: CASSLAPGGLETQYF. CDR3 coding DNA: TGCGCCAGCAGCTTGGCCCCGGGGGGGTTGGAGACCCAGTACTTC.

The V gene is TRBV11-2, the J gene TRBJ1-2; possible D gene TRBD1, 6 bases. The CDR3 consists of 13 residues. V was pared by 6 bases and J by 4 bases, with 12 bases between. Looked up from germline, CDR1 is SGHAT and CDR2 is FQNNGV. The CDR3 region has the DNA TGTGCCAGCAGATCTCTCAGGGGCTATGGCTACACCTTC. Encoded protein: CASRSLRGYGYTF.

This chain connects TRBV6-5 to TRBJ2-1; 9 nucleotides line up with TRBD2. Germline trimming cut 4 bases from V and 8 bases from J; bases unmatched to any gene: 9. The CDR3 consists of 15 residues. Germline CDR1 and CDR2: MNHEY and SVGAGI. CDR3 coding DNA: TGTGCCAGCAGTTCCTTTAGCGGGAGCGGCTATGAGCAGTTCTTC. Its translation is CASSSFSGSGYEQFF.

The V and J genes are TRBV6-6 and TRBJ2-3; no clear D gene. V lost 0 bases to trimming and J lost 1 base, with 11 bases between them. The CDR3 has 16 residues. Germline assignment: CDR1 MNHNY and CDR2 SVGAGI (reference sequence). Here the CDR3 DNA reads TGTGCCAGCAGTTACTCGATACTGCCCGGCACAGATACGCAGTATTTT. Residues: CASSYSILPGTDTQYF.

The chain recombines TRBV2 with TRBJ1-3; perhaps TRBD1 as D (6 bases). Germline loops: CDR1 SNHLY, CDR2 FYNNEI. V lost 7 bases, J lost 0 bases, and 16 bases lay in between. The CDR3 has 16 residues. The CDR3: CASTQWGQTSGNTIYF. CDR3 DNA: TGTGCCAGCACCCAATGGGGGCAGACCTCTGGAAACACCATATATTTT.

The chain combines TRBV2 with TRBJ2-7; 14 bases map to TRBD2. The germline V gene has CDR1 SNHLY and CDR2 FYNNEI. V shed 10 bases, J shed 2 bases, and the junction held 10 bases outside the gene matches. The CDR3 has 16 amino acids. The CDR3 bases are TGTGCCACCTCCGGGACTAGCGGGAGATTCCCCTACGAGCAGTACTTC. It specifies CATSGTSGRFPYEQYF.

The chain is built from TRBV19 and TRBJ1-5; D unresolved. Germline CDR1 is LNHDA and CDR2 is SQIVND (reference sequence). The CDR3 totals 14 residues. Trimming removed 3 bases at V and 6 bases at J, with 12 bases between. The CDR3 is CASSIRGGGQPQHF. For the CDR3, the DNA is TGTGCCAGTAGTATCCGGGGAGGCGGTCAGCCCCAGCATTTT.

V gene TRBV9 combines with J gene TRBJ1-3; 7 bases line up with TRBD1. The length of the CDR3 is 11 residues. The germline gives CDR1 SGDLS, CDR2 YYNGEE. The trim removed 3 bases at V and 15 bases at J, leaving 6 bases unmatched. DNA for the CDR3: TGTGCCAGCAGCGATTGGACAGGCACATATTTT. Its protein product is CASSDWTGTYF.

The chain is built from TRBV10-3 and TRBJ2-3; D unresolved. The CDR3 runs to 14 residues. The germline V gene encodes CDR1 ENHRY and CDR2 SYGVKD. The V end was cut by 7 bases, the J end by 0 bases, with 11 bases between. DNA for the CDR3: TGTGCCATCACCCCCAGCGCGAGCACAGATACGCAGTATTTT. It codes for CAITPSASTDTQYF.

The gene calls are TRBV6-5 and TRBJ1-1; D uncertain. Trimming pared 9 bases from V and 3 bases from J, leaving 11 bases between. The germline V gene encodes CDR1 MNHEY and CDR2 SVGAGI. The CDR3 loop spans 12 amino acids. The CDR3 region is CASGRTYTEAFF. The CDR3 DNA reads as TGTGCCAGTGGGCGAACTTACACTGAAGCTTTCTTT.

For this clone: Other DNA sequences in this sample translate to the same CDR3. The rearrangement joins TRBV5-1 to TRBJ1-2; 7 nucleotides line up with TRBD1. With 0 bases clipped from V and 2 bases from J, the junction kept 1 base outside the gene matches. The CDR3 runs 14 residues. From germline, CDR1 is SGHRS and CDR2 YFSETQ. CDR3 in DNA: TGCGCCAGCAGCTTGGGACAGGGAAACTATGGCTACACCTTC. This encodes CASSLGQGNYGYTF.

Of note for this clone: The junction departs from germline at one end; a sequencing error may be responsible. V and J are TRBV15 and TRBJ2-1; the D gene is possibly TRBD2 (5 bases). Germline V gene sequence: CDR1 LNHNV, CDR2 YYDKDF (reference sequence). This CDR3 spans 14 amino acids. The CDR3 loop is CATSRDSEQAAGIF. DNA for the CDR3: TGTGCCACCAGCAGAGATTCGGAGCAAGCGGCGGGCATCTTC.

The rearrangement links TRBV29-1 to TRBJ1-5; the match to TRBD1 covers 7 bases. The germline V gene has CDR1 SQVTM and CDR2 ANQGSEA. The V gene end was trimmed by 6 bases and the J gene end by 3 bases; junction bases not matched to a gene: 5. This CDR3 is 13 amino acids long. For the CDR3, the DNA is TGCAGCGTGGGGGGACAGAACAATCAGCCCCAGCATTTT. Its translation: CSVGGQNNQPQHF.

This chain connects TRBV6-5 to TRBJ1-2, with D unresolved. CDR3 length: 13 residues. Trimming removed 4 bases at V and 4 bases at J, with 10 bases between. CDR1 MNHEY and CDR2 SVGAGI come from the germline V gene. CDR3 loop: CASSWGGLYGYTF. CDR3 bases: TGTGCCAGCAGTTGGGGAGGTCTCTATGGCTACACCTTC.